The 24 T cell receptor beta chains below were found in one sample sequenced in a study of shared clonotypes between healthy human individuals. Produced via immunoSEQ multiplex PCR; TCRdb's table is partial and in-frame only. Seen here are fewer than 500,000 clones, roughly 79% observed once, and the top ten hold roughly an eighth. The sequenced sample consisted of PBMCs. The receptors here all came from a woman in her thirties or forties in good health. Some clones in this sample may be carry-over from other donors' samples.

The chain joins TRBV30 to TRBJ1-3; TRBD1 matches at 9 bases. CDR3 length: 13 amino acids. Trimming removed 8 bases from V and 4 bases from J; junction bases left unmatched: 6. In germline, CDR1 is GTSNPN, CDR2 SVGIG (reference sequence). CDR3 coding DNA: TGTGCCGGGGACAGGGCCGCAGGAAACACCATATATTTT. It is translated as CAGDRAAGNTIYF.

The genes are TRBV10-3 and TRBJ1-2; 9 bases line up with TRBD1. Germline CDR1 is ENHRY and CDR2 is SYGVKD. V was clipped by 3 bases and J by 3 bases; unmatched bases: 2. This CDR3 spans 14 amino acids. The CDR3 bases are TGTGCCATCAGTGAACAGGGGGCGCACTATGGCTACACCTTC. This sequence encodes CAISEQGAHYGYTF.

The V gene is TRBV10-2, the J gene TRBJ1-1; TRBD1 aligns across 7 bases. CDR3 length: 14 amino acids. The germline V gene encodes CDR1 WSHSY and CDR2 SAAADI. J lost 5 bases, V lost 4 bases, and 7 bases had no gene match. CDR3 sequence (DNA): TGCGCCAGCAGTGCTAACAGGGGTGGGACTGAAGCTTTCTTT. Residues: CASSANRGGTEAFF.

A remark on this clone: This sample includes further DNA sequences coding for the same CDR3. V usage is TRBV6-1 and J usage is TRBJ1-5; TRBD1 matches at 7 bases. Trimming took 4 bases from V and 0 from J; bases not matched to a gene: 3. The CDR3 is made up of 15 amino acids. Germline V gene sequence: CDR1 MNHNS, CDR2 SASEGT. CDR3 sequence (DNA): TGTGCCAGCAGTGGGGGGACAGATAGCAATCAGCCCCAGCATTTT. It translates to CASSGGTDSNQPQHF.

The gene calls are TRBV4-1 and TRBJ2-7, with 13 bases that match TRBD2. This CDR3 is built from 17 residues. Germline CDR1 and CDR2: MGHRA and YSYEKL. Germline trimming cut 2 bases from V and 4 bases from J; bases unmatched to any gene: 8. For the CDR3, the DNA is TGCGCCAGCAGCCAAACCCGGACTAGCGGGAGCCTTTACGAGCAGTACTTC. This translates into CASSQTRTSGSLYEQYF.

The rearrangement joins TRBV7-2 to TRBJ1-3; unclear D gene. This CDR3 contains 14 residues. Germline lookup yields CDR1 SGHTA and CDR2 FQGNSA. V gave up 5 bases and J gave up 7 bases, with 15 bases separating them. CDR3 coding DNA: TGTGCCAGCAGCCTAGGAAATCGGGTGAACACCATATATTTT. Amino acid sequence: CASSLGNRVNTIYF.

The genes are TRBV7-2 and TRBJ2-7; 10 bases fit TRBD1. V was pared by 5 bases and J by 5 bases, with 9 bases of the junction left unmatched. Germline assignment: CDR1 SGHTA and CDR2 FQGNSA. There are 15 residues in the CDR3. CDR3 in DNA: TGTGCCAGCAGCCTAGAGGGGACAGGGGTCAACGAGCAGTACTTC. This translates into CASSLEGTGVNEQYF. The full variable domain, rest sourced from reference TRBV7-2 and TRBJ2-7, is GAGVSQSPSNKVTEKGKDVELRCDPISGHTALYWYRQSLGQGLEFLIYFQGNSAPDKSGLPSDRFSAERTGGSVSTLTIQRTQQEDSAVYLCASSLEGTGVNEQYFGPGTRLTVT.

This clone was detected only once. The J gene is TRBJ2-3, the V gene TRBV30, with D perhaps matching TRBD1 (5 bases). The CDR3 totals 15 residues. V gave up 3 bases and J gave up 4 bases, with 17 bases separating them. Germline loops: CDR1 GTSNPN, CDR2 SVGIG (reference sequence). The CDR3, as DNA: TGTGCCTGGAGCCCACTTCCTTTAGGGGCAGATACGCAGTATTTT. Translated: CAWSPLPLGADTQYF.

CDR3 coding DNA: TGCGCCAGCAGCCCCGAGGGGCGGACAGTCAACAATGAGCAGTTCTTC. Translated, it gives CASSPEGRTVNNEQFF. The rearrangement uses TRBV5-1 and TRBJ2-1; possibly TRBD1 for D (6 bases). V lost 4 bases, J lost 5 bases, and 19 bases lay in between. Per germline, CDR1 SGHRS and CDR2 YFSETQ. This CDR3 has 16 amino acids.

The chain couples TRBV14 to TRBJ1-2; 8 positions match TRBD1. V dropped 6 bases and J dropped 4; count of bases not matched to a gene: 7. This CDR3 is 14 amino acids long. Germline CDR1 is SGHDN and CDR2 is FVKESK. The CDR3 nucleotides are TGTGCCAGCAGTCGCGGACAGGGCTTCTATGGCTACACCTTC. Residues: CASSRGQGFYGYTF.

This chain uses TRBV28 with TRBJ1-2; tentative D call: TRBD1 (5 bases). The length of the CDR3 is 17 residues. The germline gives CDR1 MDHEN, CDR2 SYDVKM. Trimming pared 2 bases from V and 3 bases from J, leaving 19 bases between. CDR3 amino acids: CASSLGGGTRSHYGYTF. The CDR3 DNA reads TGTGCCAGCAGTTTAGGGGGGGGAACTCGATCCCACTATGGCTACACCTTC.

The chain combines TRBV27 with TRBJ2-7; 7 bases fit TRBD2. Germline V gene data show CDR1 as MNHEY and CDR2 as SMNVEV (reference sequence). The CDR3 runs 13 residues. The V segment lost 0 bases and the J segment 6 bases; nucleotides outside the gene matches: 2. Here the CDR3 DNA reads TGTGCCAGCAGTTTATCTGGGAGGGGCGAGCAGTACTTC. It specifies CASSLSGRGEQYF.

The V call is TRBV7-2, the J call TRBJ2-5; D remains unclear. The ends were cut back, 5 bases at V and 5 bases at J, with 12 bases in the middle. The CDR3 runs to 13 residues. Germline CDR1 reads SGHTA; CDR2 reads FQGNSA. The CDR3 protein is CASSPRISETQYF. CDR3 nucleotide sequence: TGTGCCAGCAGCCCCCGTATTTCGGAGACCCAGTACTTC.

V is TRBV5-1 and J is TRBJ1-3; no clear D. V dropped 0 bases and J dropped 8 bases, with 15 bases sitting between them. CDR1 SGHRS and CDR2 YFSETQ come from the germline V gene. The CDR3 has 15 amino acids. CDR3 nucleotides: TGCGCCAGCAGCTTGGACGGCACGGACGTGGACACCATATATTTT. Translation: CASSLDGTDVDTIYF.

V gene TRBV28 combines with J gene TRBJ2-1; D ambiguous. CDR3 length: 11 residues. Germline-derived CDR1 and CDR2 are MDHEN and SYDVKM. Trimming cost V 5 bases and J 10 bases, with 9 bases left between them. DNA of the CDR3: TGTGCCAGCAGTATCACTCGGGAGCAGTTCTTC. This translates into CASSITREQFF.

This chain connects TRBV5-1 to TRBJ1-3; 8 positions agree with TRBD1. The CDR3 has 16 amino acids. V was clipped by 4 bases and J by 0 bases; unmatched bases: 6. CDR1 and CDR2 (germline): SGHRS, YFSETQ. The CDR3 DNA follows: TGCGCCAGCAGCCAGGGACAGGCGACCTCTGGAAACACCATATATTTT. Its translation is CASSQGQATSGNTIYF.

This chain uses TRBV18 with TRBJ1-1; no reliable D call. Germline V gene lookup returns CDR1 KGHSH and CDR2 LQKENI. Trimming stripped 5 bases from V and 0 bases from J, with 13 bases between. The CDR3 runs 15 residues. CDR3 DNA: TGTGCCAGCTCAGGAGTGGGCTACATGAACACTGAAGCTTTCTTT. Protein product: CASSGVGYMNTEAFF. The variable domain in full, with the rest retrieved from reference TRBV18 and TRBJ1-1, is NAGVMQNPRHLVRRRGQEARLRCSPMKGHSHVYWYRQLPEEGLKFMVYLQKENIIDESGMPKERFSAEFPKEGPSILRIQQVVRGDSAAYFCASSGVGYMNTEAFFGQGTRLTVV.

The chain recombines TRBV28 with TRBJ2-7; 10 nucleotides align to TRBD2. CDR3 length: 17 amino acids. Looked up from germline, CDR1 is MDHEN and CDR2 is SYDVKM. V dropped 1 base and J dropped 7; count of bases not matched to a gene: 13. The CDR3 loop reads CASSLLAGVAGGREQYF. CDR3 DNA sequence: TGTGCCAGCAGTTTATTAGCCGGGGTAGCGGGAGGTCGAGAGCAGTACTTC.

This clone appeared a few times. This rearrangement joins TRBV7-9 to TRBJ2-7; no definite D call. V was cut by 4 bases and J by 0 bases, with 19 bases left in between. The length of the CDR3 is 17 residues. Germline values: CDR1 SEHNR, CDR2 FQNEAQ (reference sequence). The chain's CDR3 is CASSSDRLMQDSYEQYF. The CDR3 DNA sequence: TGTGCCAGCAGCTCAGATAGGCTGATGCAGGACTCCTACGAGCAGTACTTC.

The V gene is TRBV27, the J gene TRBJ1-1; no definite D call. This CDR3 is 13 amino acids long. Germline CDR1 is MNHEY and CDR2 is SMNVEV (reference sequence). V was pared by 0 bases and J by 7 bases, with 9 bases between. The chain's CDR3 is CASSLSTRSEAFF. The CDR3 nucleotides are TGTGCCAGCAGTTTATCGACCAGGAGTGAAGCTTTCTTT.

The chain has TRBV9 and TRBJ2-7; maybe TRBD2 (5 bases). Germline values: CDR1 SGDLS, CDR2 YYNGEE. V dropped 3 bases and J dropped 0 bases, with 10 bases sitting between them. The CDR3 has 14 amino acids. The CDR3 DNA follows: TGTGCCAGCAGCGCATTCGGGGACTCCTACGAGCAGTACTTC. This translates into CASSAFGDSYEQYF.

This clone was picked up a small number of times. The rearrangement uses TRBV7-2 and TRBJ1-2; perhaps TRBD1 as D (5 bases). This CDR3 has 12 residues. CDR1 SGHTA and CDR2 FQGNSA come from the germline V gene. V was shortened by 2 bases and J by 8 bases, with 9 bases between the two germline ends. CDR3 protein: CASSLQGRGYTF. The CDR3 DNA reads TGTGCCAGCAGCTTACAGGGAAGAGGCTACACCTTC. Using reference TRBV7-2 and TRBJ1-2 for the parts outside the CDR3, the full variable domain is GAGVSQSPSNKVTEKGKDVELRCDPISGHTALYWYRQSLGQGLEFLIYFQGNSAPDKSGLPSDRFSAERTGGSVSTLTIQRTQQEDSAVYLCASSLQGRGYTFGSGTRLTVV.

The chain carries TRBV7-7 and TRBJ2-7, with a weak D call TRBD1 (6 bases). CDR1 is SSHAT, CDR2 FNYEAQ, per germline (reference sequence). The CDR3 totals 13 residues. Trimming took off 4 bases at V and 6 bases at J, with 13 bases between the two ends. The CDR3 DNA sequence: TGTGCCAGCAGCTATGGGCAGGGGAGCGAGCAGTACTTC. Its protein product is CASSYGQGSEQYF.

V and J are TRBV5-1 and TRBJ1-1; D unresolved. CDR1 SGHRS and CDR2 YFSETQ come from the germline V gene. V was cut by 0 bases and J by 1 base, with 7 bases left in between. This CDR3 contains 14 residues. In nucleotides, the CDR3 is TGCGCCAGCAGCTTGGTTCCAGCGAACACTGAAGCTTTCTTT. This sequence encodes CASSLVPANTEAFF.